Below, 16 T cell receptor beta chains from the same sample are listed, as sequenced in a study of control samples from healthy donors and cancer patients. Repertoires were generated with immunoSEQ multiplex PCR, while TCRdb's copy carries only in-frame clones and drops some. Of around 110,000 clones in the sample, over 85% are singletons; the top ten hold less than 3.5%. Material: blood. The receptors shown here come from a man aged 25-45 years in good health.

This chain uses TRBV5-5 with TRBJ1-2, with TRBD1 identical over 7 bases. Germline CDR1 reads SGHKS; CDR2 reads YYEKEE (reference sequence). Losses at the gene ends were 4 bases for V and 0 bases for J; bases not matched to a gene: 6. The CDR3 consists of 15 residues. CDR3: CASSISGTANYGYTF. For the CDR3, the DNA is TGTGCCAGCAGCATTTCCGGGACAGCTAACTATGGCTACACCTTC.

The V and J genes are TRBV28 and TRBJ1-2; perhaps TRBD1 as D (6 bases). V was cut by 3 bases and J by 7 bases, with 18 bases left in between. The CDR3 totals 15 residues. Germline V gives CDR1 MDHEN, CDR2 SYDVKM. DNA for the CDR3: TGTGCCAGCAGTTTTTCGGTAGGGGGGCGGCGTGGCTACACCTTC. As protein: CASSFSVGGRRGYTF.

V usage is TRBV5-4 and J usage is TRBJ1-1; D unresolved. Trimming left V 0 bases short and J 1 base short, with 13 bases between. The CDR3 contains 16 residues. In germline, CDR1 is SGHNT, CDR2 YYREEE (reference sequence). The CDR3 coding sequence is TGTGCCAGCAGCTTGGTGGCCAGTTCTGGGAACACTGAAGCTTTCTTT. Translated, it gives CASSLVASSGNTEAFF.

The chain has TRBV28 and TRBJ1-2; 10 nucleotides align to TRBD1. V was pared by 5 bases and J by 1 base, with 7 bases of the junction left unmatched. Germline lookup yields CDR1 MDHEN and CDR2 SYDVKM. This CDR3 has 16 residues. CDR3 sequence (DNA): TGTGCCAGCAGTCCACTACGGACAGGGGGTAACTATGGCTACACCTTC. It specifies CASSPLRTGGNYGYTF.

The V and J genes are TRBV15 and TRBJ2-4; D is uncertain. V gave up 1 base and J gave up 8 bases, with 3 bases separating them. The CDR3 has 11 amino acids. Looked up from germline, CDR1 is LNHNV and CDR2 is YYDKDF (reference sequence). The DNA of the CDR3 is TGTGCCACCAGCAGAGTGGACATTCAGTACTTC. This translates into CATSRVDIQYF. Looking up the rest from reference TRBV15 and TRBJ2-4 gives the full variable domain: DAMVIQNPRYQVTQFGKPVTLSCSQTLNHNVMYWYQQKSSQAPKLLFHYYDKDFNNEADTPDNFQSRRPNTSFCFLDIRSPGLGDTAMYLCATSRVDIQYFGAGTRLSVL.

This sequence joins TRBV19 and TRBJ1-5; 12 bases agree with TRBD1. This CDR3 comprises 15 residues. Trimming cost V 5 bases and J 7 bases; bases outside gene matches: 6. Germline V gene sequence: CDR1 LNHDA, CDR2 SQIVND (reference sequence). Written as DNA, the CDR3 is TGTGCCAGTAGTTCCGGGACAGGGGGCGGGCAGCCCCAGCATTTT. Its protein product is CASSSGTGGGQPQHF.

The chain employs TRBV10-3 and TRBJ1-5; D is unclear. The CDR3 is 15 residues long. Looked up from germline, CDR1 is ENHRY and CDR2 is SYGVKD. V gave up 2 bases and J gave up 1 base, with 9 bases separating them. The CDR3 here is CAISEEGESNQPQHF. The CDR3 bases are TGTGCCATCAGTGAGGAGGGAGAGAGCAATCAGCCCCAGCATTTT.

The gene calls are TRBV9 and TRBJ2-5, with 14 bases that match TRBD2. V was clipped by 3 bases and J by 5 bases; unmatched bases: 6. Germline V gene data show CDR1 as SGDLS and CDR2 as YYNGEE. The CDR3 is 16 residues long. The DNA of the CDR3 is TGTGCCAGCAGCGGGACTAGCGGGGGGCAGTCGGAGACCCAGTACTTC. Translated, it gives CASSGTSGGQSETQYF.

CDR3 nucleotides: TGTGCCAGTAGTCAGCAGGGAACACCCCTCCACTTT. It yields the protein CASSQQGTPLHF. The V and J genes are TRBV19 and TRBJ1-6; D might be TRBD1 (5 bases). The V and J ends lost 5 bases and 11 bases respectively, with 10 bases between them. Germline values: CDR1 LNHDA, CDR2 SQIVND (reference sequence). The CDR3 extends over 12 amino acids.

This CDR3 is CASSVEAGGFNTIYF. Here the CDR3 DNA reads TGTGCCAGCAGCGTGGAGGCAGGGGGCTTCAACACCATATATTTT. The genes are TRBV9 and TRBJ1-3; TRBD1 matches 8 bases. The V gene end was trimmed by 2 bases and the J gene end by 7 bases; junction bases not matched to a gene: 8. The CDR3 is 15 residues long. Per the germline V gene, CDR1 is SGDLS and CDR2 is YYNGEE.

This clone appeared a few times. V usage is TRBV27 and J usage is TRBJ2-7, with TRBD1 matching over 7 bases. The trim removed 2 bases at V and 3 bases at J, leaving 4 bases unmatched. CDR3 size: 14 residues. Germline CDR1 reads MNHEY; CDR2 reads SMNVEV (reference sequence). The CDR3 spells CASSLRQGVYEQYF. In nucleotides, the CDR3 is TGTGCCAGCAGTTTAAGGCAGGGGGTCTACGAGCAGTACTTC.

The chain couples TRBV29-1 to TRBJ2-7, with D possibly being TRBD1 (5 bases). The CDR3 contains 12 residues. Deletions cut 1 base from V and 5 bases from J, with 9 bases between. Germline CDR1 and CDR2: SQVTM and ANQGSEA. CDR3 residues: CSVEGGRDEQYF. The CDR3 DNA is TGCAGCGTTGAAGGGGGCAGGGACGAGCAGTACTTC.

The CDR3 sequence: CASGPPEVGKGYGYTF. The CDR3 DNA is TGTGCTAGTGGTCCCCCAGAGGTGGGGAAGGGGTATGGCTACACCTTC. The V and J genes are TRBV12-5 and TRBJ1-2, with D possibly TRBD1 on 5 matching bases. The ends were cut back, 5 bases at V and 5 bases at J, with 21 bases in the middle. Germline V gene data show CDR1 as LGHNT and CDR2 as FRNRAP. The CDR3 length is 16 residues.

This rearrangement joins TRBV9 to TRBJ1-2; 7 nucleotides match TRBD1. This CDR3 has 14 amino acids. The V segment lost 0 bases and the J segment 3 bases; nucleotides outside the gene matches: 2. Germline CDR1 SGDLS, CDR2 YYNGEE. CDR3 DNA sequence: TGTGCCAGCAGCGTAGGCAGGGGGGACTATGGCTACACCTTC. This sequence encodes CASSVGRGDYGYTF. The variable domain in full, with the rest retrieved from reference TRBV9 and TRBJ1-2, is DSGVTQTPKHLITATGQRVTLRCSPRSGDLSVYWYQQSLDQGLQFLIQYYNGEERAKGNILERFSAQQFPDLHSELNLSSLELGDSALYFCASSVGRGDYGYTFGSGTRLTVV.

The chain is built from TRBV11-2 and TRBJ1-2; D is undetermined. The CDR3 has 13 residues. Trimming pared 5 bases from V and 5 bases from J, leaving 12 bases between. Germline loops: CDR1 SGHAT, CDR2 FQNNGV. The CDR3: CASSAGVGYGYTF. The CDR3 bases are TGTGCCAGCAGCGCCGGGGTCGGATATGGCTACACCTTC.

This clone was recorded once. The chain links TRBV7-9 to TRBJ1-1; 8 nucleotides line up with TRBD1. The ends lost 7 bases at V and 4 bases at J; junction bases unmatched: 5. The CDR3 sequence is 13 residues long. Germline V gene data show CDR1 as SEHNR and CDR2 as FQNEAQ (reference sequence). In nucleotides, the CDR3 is TGTGCCAGCACCCGACAGGGGCTCACTGAAGCTTTCTTT. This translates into CASTRQGLTEAFF.